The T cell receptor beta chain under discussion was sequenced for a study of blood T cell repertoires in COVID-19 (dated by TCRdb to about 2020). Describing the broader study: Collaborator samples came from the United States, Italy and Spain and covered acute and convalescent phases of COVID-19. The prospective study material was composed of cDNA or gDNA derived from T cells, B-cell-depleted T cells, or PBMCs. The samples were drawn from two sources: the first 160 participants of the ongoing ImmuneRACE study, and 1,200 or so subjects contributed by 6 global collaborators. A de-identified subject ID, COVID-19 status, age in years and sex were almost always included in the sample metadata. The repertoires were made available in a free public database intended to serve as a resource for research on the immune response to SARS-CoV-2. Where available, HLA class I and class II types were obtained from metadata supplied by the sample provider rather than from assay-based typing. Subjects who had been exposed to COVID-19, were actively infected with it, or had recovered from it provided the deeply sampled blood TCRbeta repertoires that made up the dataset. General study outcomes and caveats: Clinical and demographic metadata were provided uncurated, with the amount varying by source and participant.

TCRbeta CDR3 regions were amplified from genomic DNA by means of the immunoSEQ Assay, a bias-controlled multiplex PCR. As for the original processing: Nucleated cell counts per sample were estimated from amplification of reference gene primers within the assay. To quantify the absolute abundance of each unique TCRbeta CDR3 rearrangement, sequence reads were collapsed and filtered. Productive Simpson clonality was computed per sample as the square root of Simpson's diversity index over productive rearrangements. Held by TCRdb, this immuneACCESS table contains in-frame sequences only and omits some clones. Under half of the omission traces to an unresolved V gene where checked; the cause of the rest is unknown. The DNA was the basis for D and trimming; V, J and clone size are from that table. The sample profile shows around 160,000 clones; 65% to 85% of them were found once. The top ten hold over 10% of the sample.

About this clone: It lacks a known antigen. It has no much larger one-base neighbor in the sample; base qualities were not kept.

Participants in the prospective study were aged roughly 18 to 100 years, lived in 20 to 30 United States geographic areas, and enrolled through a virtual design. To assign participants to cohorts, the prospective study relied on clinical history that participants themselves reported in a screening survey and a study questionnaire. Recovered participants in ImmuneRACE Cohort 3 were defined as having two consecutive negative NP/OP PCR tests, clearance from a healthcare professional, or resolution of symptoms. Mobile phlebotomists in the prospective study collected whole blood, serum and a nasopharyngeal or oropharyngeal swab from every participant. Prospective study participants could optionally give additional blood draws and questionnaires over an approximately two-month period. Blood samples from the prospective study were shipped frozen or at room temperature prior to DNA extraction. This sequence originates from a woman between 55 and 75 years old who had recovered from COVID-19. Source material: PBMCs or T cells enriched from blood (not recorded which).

DNA sequence: TGTGCCAGCAGCTTTTCGCTCGAAGGACTAGCTGGCAATGAGCAGTTCTTC. Its product reads: CASSFSLEGLAGNEQFF. The chain joins TRBV5-6 to TRBJ2-1; 8 central bases correspond to TRBD2. Trimming accounts for 2 bases at V and 6 bases at J, while the number of junction bases matched to no gene is 13. The germline V gene provides CDR1 SGHDT and CDR2 YYEEEE. From cysteine to phenylalanine, the CDR3 is 17 amino acids long. Only the CDR3 region is kept as DNA, spanning 51 bases read in frame from base 1. The CDR3 plus the reference TRBV5-6 and TRBJ2-1 genes for the other parts give the full variable domain: DAGVTQSPTHLIKTRGQQVTLRCSPKSGHDTVSWYQQALGQGPQFIFQYYEEEERQRGNFPDRFSGHQFPNYSSELNVNALLLGDSALYLCASSFSLEGLAGNEQFFGPGTRLTVL.